Given below is one T cell receptor beta chain in context. In the PCR, 60 Vbeta and 13 Jbeta primers were used. Profiled with immunoSEQ multiplex PCR; TCRdb holds only in-frame clones, not every one. The sample lists 170,000 or so clones, approximately 84% seen once, with 2.5% to 3.5% in the top ten. The CDR3 is 11 amino acids. CDR1 is SGHAT, CDR2 FQNNGV, per germline. V gave up 9 bases and J gave up 2 bases, with 8 bases separating them. These data come from a study of cytomegalovirus exposure and HLA in healthy donors. The source material was PBMCs. This chain uses TRBV11-2 with TRBJ2-7; no clear D. This receptor was taken from a woman aged 45 to 65 in good health and CMV-seropositive. The CDR3 sequence: CASSAPYEQYF. CDR3 coding DNA: TGTGCCAGTAGTGCCCCCTACGAGCAGTACTTC.